This T cell receptor (beta chain) was identified during a study of cytomegalovirus exposure and HLA in healthy donors. For this clone: The junction differs from germline at one of its ends, possibly a read error.

PCR involved 60 Vbeta and 13 Jbeta primers. The protocol was immunoSEQ multiplex PCR, while the TCRdb copy is restricted to in-frame clones and leaves out a portion. Altogether over 90,000 clones are present, nearly 65% being singletons, with the ten largest covering about 4.4%. Sequenced material: PBMCs. This TCR was sampled from a human donor in good health.

The CDR3 is CASSFTGTSPYQQYF. CDR3 DNA: TGCGCCAGCAGCTTCACCGGGACTAGTCCCTACCAGCAGTACTTC. This sequence joins TRBV5-1 and TRBJ2-7; 8 nucleotides align to TRBD2. The CDR3 covers 15 residues. CDR1 and CDR2 from the germline V gene are SGHRS and YFSETQ.